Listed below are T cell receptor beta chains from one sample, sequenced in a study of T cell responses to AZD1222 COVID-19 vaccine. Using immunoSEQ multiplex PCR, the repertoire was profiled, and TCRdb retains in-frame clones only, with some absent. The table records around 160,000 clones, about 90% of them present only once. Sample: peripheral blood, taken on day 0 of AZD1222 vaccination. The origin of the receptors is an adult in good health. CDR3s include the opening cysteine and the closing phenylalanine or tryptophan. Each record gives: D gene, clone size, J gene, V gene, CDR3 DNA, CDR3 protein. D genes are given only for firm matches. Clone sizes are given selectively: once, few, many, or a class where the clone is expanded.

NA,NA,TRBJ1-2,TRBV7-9,TGTGCCAGCAGCTCAGACGGTATCTATGGCTACACCTTC,CASSSDGIYGYTF
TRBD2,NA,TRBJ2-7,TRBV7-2,TGTGCCAGCAGCTTAGAGAGAGCGGGGGGGAACGAGCAGTACTTC,CASSLERAGGNEQYF
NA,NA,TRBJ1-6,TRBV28,TGTGCCAGCAGCTCACCGCCGGGGGTCAATTCACCCCTCCACTTT,CASSSPPGVNSPLHF
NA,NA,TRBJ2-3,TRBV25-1,TGTGCCAGCAGTGGCCCCAGGGTGAGCACAGATACGCAGTATTTT,CASSGPRVSTDTQYF
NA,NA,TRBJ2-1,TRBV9,TGTGCCAGCAGCGTAGGCGCTAGCCCCTACAATGAGCAGTTCTTC,CASSVGASPYNEQFF
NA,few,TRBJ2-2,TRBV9,TGTGCCAGCAGCAGTCGGGACACCCGCGGGGAGCTGTTTTTT,CASSSRDTRGELFF
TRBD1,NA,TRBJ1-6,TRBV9,TGTGCCAGCAGCGTCCAGGGGGATGCCTATAACGGTTCACCCCTCCACTTT,CASSVQGDAYNGSPLHF
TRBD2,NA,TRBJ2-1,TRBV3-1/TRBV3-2,TGTGCCAGCAGACCCCGAGGAGGCGGGAGCTCCTACAATGAGCAGTTCTTC,CASRPRGGGSSYNEQFF
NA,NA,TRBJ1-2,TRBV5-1,TGCGCCAGCAGCGAACAGGGTGCCTATGGCTACACCTTC,CASSEQGAYGYTF
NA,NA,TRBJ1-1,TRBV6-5,TGTGCCAGCAGGCCGGGGGGGAACACTGAAGCTTTCTTT,CASRPGGNTEAFF
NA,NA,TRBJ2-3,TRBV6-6,TGTGCCAGCAGTTACTCCTGGGAACATACGCAGTATTTT,CASSYSWEHTQYF
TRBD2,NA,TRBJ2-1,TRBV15,TGTGCCACCAGCAGAACCTCTGGAGTAGCGGGAGGCTATGAGCAGTTCTTC,CATSRTSGVAGGYEQFF
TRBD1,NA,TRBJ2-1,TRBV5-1,TGCGCCAGCAGCTCCTCTGGGGGACAGGGTGAGCAGTTCTTC,CASSSSGGQGEQFF
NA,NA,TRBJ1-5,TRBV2,TGTGCCAGCCAGGGTTGGGATCAGCCCCAGCATTTT,CASQGWDQPQHF
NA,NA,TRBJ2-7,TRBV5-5,TGTGCCAGCAGCGGTCTTTCCGAGCAGTACTTC,CASSGLSEQYF
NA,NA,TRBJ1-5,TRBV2,TGTGCCAGCAGTGAAGAAGTCGATCAGCCCCAGCATTTT,CASSEEVDQPQHF
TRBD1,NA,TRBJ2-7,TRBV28,TGTGCCAGCAGTTTAGGCGGACAGGGCCACGAGCAGTACTTC,CASSLGGQGHEQYF
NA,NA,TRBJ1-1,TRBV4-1,TGCGCCAGCACTGGGGTCGGGTTATGGACTGAAGCTTTCTTT,CASTGVGLWTEAFF
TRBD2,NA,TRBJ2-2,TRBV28,TGTGCCAGCAGTTTGGGGACTAGCGGTACCGGGGAGCTGTTTTTT,CASSLGTSGTGELFF
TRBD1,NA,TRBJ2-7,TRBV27,TGTGCCAGCAGTTTGGGTTCCGGGACAGGGGATCAGTACTTC,CASSLGSGTGDQYF
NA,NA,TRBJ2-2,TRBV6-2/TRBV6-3,TGTGCCAGCAGTTACCGAACCGGGGAGCTGTTTTTT,CASSYRTGELFF
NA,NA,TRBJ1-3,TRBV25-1,TGTGCCAGCAGTGAATGGGGAAACACCATATATTTT,CASSEWGNTIYF
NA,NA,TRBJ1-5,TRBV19,TGTGCCAGTAGTATGGAATCATATAGCAATCAGCCCCAGCATTTT,CASSMESYSNQPQHF
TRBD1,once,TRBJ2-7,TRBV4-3,TGCGCCAGCAGCCTAAGACAGGGACCCTACGAGCAGTACTTC,CASSLRQGPYEQYF
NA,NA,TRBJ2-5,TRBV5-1,TGCGCCAGCAGCTTTAACAGGGTTGTAGAGACCCAGTACTTC,CASSFNRVVETQYF
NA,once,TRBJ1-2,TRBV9,TGTGCCAGCAGCGTCGCCGGAACCTACTATGGCTACACCTTC,CASSVAGTYYGYTF
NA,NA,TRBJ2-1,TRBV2,TGTGCCCCCCGGGACACCTACAATGAGCAGTTCTTC,CAPRDTYNEQFF
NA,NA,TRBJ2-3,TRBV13,TGTGCCAGCAGCCTTAGCGTCGTGAGCACAGATACGCAGTATTTT,CASSLSVVSTDTQYF
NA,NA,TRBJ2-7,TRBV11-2,TGTGCCAGCAGCTTAGATCGCACAGAGCTCTACGAGCAGTACTTC,CASSLDRTELYEQYF
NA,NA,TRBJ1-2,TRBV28,TGTGCCAGCAGTTTTACCGGACAATACTCTGGCTACACCTTC,CASSFTGQYSGYTF
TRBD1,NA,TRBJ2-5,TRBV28,TGTGCCAGCAGTTTACAGGGGGAAGAGACCCAGTACTTC,CASSLQGEETQYF
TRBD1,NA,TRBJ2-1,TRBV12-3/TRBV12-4,TGTGCCAGCAGTCCTTCAGGGGGAAATGAGCAGTTCTTC,CASSPSGGNEQFF
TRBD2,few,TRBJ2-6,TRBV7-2,TGTGCCAGCAGCTTTGGGGGGGCTGGGGCCAACGTCCTGACTTTC,CASSFGGAGANVLTF
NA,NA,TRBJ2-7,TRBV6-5,TGTGCCAGCGTAGGGTACAGGGAACAAGGCGAGCAGTACTTC,CASVGYREQGEQYF